This T cell receptor beta chain was recorded in a study of blood T cell repertoires in COVID-19. Study-level information: From the United States, Italy and Spain came samples of acute and convalescent COVID-19. Sources were T cells, B-cell-depleted T cells, or PBMCs; the material itself was cDNA or gDNA.

V was trimmed by 3 bases and J by 3 bases, leaving 15 bases between them. Germline values: CDR1 KGHDR, CDR2 SFDVKD. CDR3 size: 16 residues. How the authors handled the data: Quantification of nucleated cells was approximated via reference gene primer amplification. Method: immunoSEQ multiplex PCR; TCRdb's copy keeps in-frame clones and lacks some. V and J calls and clone size come straight from that table; D and trimming were deduced from the DNA. The data hold a few hundred thousand clones, with approximately 81% observed a single time. The receptor's source is a man aged 35 to 55 with acute or convalescent COVID-19. The V call is TRBV24-1, the J call TRBJ2-3, with D possibly TRBD1 on 5 matching bases. What was sequenced was peripheral blood. The CDR3 protein is CATSDTSQGPTDTQYF. CDR3 nucleotides: TGTGCCACCAGTGATACCTCTCAGGGCCCAACAGATACGCAGTATTTT.